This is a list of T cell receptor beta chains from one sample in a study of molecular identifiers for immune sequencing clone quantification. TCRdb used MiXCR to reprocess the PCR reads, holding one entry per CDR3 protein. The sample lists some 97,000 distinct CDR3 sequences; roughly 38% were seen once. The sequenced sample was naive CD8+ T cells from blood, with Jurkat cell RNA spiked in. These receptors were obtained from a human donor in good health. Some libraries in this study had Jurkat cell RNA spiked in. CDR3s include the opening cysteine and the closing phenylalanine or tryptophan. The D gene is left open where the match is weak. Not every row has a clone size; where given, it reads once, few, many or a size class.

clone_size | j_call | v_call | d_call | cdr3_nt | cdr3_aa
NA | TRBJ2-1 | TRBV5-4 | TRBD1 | TGTGCCAGCAGCTTGGTCGGGACAGGCACCTACAATGAGCAGTTCTTC | CASSLVGTGTYNEQFF
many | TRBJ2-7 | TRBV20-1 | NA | TGCAGCCCCACCGGTGCCGTCGGCGAGCAGTACTTC | CSPTGAVGEQYF
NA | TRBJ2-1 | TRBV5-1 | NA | TGCGTCAGCAGCTTGTCCCCCTACAATGAGCAGATCTTC | CVSSLSPYNEQIF
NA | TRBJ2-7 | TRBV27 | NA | TGTGCCAGCAGATCGCCCGCCCCGTGGCAAGGGTACGAGCAGTACTTC | CASRSPAPWQGYEQYF
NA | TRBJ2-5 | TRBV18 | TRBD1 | TGTGCCAGCTCATTCTTAGACAGGGGCTCACGCGAGACCCAGTACTTC | CASSFLDRGSRETQYF
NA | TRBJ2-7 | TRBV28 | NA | TGTGCCAGCAGTTTAGGTGAAGCCTACGAGCAGTACTTC | CASSLGEAYEQYF
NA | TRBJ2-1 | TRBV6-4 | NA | TGTGCCAGCAGACTTAGGAGAGAAATAGGGTACAATGAGCAGTTCTTC | CASRLRREIGYNEQFF
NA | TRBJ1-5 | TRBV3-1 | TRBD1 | TGTGCCGCCCAGGGACAGCCTTTGGACTTTTATAGCAATCAGCCCCAGCATTTT | CAAQGQPLDFYSNQPQHF
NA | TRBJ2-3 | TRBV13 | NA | TGTGCCAGCAGCTCCACCGCCCCGGGGCCAGAAACTAGCACAGATACGCAGTATTTT | CASSSTAPGPETSTDTQYF
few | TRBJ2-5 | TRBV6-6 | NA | TGTGCCAGCAGTTACTCGCCGGGGTCGGAGACCCAGTACTTC | CASSYSPGSETQYF
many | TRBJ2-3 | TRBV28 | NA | TGTGCCAGCATCAACTACGGTCCTAGCACAGATACGCAGTATTTT | CASINYGPSTDTQYF
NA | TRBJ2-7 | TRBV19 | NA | TGTGCCAGTAGTGTCCCGGGGGTTTACGCTGAGCAGTACTTC | CASSVPGVYAEQYF
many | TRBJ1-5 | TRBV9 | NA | TGTGCCAGCAGCCCCTTTCAGAATCAGCCCCAGCATTTT | CASSPFQNQPQHF
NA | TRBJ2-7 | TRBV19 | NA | TGTGCCAGTAGTACCTCGCGGGCGCAATACGAGCAGTACTTC | CASSTSRAQYEQYF
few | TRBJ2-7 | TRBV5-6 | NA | TGTGCCAGCAGCTTGTGGGGCAGTTACGAGCAGTACTTC | CASSLWGSYEQYF
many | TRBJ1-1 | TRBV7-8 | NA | TGTGCCAGCAGCCCCTGGGGGGCTGAAGCTTTCTTT | CASSPWGAEAFF
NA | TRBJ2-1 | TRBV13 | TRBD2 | TGTGCCAGCAGCCTAGGACTAGCGAGTTCCTACAATGAGCAGTTCTTC | CASSLGLASSYNEQFF
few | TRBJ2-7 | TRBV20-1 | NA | TGCAGTGCTAGAATGTTGCTCGCGGGTCCCTACGAGCAGTACTTC | CSARMLLAGPYEQYF
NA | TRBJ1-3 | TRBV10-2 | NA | TGCGCCAGCAGTGCTTTTTTTGCGGATCCTGGAAACACCATATATTTT | CASSAFFADPGNTIYF
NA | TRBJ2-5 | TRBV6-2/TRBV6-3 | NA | TGTGCCAGCAGTTATCAGTGGTGGGGGAACCAAGAGACCCAGTACTTC | CASSYQWWGNQETQYF
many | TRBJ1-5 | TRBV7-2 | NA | TGTGCCAGCAGCTTAGTAGAATATAGCAATCAGCCCCAGCATTTT | CASSLVEYSNQPQHF
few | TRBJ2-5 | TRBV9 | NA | TGTGCCAGCAGCGGATCCGGGATCTCAGAGACCCAGTACTTC | CASSGSGISETQYF
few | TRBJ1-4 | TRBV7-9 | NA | TGTGCCAGCAGCTTCCCAGGGGAGGGAGAAATACTGTTTTTT | CASSFPGEGEILFF
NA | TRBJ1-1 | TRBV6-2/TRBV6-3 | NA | TGTGCCAGCAGGCCGTTTGAGGGGGGCTCAGCTGAAGCTGTCTTT | CASRPFEGGSAEAVF
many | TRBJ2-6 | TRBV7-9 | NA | TGTGCCAGCAGCTTACGACAGTTCCGCTCTGGGGCCAACGTCCTGACTTTC | CASSLRQFRSGANVLTF
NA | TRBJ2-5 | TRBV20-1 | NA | TGCAGTGCCGGGGTGGTGATAGCAGTTCTCCAAGAGACCCAGTACTTC | CSAGVVIAVLQETQYF
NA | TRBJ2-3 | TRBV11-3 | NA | TGTGCCAGCAGCTTAGATCGTAACAGCCAAAATACGCAGTATTTT | CASSLDRNSQNTQYF
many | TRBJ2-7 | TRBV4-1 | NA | TGCGCCAGCAGCCAAGGCGGGTATTACGAGCAGTACTTC | CASSQGGYYEQYF
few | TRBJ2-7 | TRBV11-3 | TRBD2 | TGTGCCAGCAGCTTCCGTCCGCGGGGGATCGAGCAGTACTTC | CASSFRPRGIEQYF
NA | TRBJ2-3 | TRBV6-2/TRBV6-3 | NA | TGTGCCAGCAGTTACTCCCCCCCCTATCGTCCAGATACGCAGTATTTT | CASSYSPPYRPDTQYF
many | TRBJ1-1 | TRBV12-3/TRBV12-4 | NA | TGTGCCAGCAGTTTAGCGCGAGGACAGTTGGGCACTGAAGCTTTCTTT | CASSLARGQLGTEAFF
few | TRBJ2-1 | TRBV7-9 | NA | TGTGCCAGCAGACCAAATGAGCAGTTCTTC | CASRPNEQFF
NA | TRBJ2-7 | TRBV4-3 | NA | TGCGCCAGCAGCCGAGGAATAGGTAACTACTACGAGCAGTACTTC | CASSRGIGNYYEQYF
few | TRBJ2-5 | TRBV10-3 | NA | TGTGCCATCAGTGAGTCGACGAACCAAGAGACCCAGTACTTC | CAISESTNQETQYF
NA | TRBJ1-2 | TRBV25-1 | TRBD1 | TGTGCCAGCAGTGGACGCGTACCCGGGACAGGGTCTAAAGGGGCTCGAGGCTACACCTTC | CASSGRVPGTGSKGARGYTF
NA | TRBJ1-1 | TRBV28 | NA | TGTGCCAGCAGATTTACGGACACGAACACTGAAGCATTCTTT | CASRFTDTNTEAFF
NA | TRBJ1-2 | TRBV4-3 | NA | TGCGCCAGCAGCCAAGATCCCCGGAGCGGACGGAACTATGGCTACACCTTC | CASSQDPRSGRNYGYTF
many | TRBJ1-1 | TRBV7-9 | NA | TGTGCCAGCAGCTTAGTGCCAGGTACGAACACTGAAGCTTTCTTT | CASSLVPGTNTEAFF
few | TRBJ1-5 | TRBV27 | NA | TGTGCCAGCAGTTTTGGCGGGAGTCAGCCCCAGCATTTT | CASSFGGSQPQHF
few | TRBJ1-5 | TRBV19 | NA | TGTGCCAGTAGTACGCATGGAAGCCCGAATCAGCCCCAGCATTTT | CASSTHGSPNQPQHF